The clone carrying this TCR beta chain was seen only once. A second about 6 to 12 cycle PCR used barcoded and J-beta primers. Template switching added a 12-random-nucleotide identifier to every cDNA molecule. TCRdb re-analysed the 5' RACE reads in MiXCR, keeping a single row per CDR3 protein. The table has more than 1,400,000 distinct CDR3 sequences, around two fifths seen once; the top ten hold 7.9%. The data belong to a study of blood T cells in healthy people across ages. V was pared by 5 bases and J by 7 bases, with 9 bases of the junction left unmatched. This CDR3 contains 14 residues. Per germline, CDR1 DFQATT and CDR2 SNEGSKA (reference sequence).

This rearrangement joins TRBV20-1 to TRBJ2-2; 8 nucleotides agree with TRBD2. Material: blood. This receptor was identified in a woman under 30 in good health. The CDR3 DNA follows: TGCAGTGCTCATGTGCCGGGAGGGAGCGGGGAGCTGTTTTTT. This encodes CSAHVPGGSGELFF.